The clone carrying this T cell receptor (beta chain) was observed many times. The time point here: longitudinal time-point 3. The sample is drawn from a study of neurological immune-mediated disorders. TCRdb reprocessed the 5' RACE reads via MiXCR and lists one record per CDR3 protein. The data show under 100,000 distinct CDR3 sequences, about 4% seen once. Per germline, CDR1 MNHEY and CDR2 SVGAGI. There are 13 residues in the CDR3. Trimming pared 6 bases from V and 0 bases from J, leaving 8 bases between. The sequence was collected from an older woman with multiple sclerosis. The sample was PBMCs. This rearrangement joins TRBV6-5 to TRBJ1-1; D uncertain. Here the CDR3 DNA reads TGTGCCAGCAGGGGCTTCATGAACACTGAAGCTTTCTTT. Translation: CASRGFMNTEAFF.